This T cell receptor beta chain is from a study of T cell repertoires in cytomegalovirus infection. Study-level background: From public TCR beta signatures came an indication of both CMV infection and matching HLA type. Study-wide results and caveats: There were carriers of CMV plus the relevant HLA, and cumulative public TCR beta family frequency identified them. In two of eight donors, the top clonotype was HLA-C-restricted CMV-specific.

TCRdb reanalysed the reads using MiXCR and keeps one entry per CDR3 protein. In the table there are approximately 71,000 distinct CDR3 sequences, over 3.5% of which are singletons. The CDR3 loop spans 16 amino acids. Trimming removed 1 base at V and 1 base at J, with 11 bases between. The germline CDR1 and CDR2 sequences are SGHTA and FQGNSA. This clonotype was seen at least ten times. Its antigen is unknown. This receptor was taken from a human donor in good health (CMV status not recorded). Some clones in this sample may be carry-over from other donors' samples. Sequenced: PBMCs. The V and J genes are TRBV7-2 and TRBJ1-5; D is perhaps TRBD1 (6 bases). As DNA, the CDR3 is TGTGCCAGCAGCTTAGGGGCCGGACAGAGCAATCAGCCCCAGCATTTT. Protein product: CASSLGAGQSNQPQHF.